These 28 T cell receptor beta chains share one sample of origin, sequenced in a study of T-cell reconstitution after alpha-beta-depleted transplantation in children. As it was prepared, the TCRbeta library received unique molecular identifiers. TCRdb passed the PCR reads through MiXCR, listing each CDR3 protein once. This repertoire shows approximately 430,000 distinct CDR3 sequences, about 17% found once; its top ten account for just under 30%. Source: PBMCs, mostly from graft donor cells, taken 360 days after TCRalphabeta/CD19-depleted stem cell transplant. All receptors derive from a boy less than two years old who had a stem cell transplant for Wiskott-Aldrich syndrome, so the T cells may come from the graft donor.

This sequence joins TRBV5-1 and TRBJ2-2; weak D call: TRBD1 (5 bases). The CDR3 spans 13 residues. From germline, CDR1 is SGHRS and CDR2 YFSETQ. Trimming took off 0 bases at V and 9 bases at J, with 9 bases between the two ends. CDR3 amino acids: CASSLVGPRELFF. CDR3 DNA sequence: TGCGCCAGCAGCTTGGTGGGGCCCCGGGAGCTGTTTTTT.

This clonotype has only a few counts. The chain recombines TRBV5-1 with TRBJ2-6, with D possibly being TRBD2 (6 bases). V was clipped by 2 bases and J by 11 bases, with 20 bases between them. Germline V gene sequence: CDR1 SGHRS, CDR2 YFSETQ. There are 16 residues in the CDR3. The CDR3 is CASSFFPGRGSDVLTF. The CDR3 DNA reads as TGCGCCAGCAGCTTTTTCCCGGGACGGGGGAGCGACGTCCTGACTTTC.

The chain recombines TRBV5-6 with TRBJ1-1; possibly TRBD1 for D (6 bases). The germline V gene encodes CDR1 SGHDT and CDR2 YYEEEE. Trimming took off 3 bases at V and 4 bases at J, with 16 bases between the two ends. The CDR3 loop spans 15 amino acids. The CDR3 reads CASSSVDSRSTEAFF. CDR3 in DNA: TGTGCCAGCAGCTCTGTGGACAGTCGGAGCACTGAAGCTTTCTTT.

The rearrangement uses TRBV4-3 and TRBJ1-4; weak D call: TRBD1 (5 bases). Germline V gene lookup returns CDR1 LGHNA and CDR2 YSLEER. CDR3 length: 17 amino acids. V was trimmed by 0 bases and J by 6 bases, leaving 17 bases between them. The CDR3 region has the DNA TGCGCCAGCAGCCAAGAATTCTTGGGGGAAGAGGATGAAAAACTGTTTTTT. Translated: CASSQEFLGEEDEKLFF.

This clonotype has just a few counts. CDR3 in amino acids: CSANLQGKYQETQYF. CDR3 nucleotides: TGCAGTGCTAATTTACAGGGGAAGTACCAAGAGACCCAGTACTTC. V is TRBV20-1 and J is TRBJ2-5; 7 bases are shared with TRBD1. Germline assignment: CDR1 DFQATT and CDR2 SNEGSKA (reference sequence). CDR3 length equals 15 residues. The V and J ends lost 4 bases and 0 bases, in that order; junction bases with no gene match: 8.

This clonotype was seen a few times. This sequence joins TRBV5-5 and TRBJ2-5; 7 nucleotides align to TRBD2. The CDR3 spans 15 residues. The V gene's germline CDR1 is SGHKS and CDR2 YYEKEE (reference sequence). J was trimmed by 2 bases and V by 3 bases; bases with no gene match: 7. The CDR3: CASSSAGVQQETQYF. CDR3 nucleotides: TGTGCCAGCAGCTCGGCGGGGGTTCAGCAAGAGACCCAGTACTTC.

The chain carries TRBV7-2 and TRBJ2-4; D perhaps matches TRBD1 (7 bases). Trimming removed 5 bases from V and 0 bases from J, with 14 bases in between. Germline assignment: CDR1 SGHTA and CDR2 FQGNSA. CDR3 length: 16 amino acids. The CDR3 DNA reads as TGTGCCAGCAGCCAGGGGGGAGTTAGAGCCAAAAACATTCAGTACTTC. This gives the protein CASSQGGVRAKNIQYF.

This clonotype was found a few times. The chain has TRBV29-1 and TRBJ2-2; 7 bases fit TRBD1. CDR3 length: 14 residues. V dropped 6 bases and J dropped 5; count of bases not matched to a gene: 9. In germline, CDR1 is SQVTM, CDR2 ANQGSEA. CDR3 DNA: TGCAGCGTAGGAAGACAGGGAGAAACCGGGGAGCTGTTTTTT. Its protein is CSVGRQGETGELFF.

This clonotype was seen a few times. This chain connects TRBV11-2 to TRBJ2-2, with a tentative D call TRBD1 (5 bases). CDR3 length equals 13 residues. CDR1 is SGHAT and CDR2 is FQNNGV in the germline V gene. Deletions cut 4 bases from V and 7 bases from J, with 10 bases between. CDR3 amino acids: CASSSSGIGELFF. The DNA of the CDR3 is TGTGCCAGCAGCTCCTCAGGGATCGGGGAGCTGTTTTTT.

This clonotype was observed a handful of times. V is TRBV18 and J is TRBJ2-3; D not certain. Germline CDR1 reads KGHSH; CDR2 reads LQKENI. This CDR3 has 13 amino acids. Between the trimmed V and J ends, which lost 5 bases and 0 bases, there was a span of 6 bases. CDR3 DNA: TGTGCCAGCTCATGGGCTAGCACAGATACGCAGTATTTT. Protein: CASSWASTDTQYF.

The chain recombines TRBV25-1 with TRBJ2-3; D gene unclear. With 5 bases removed from V and 10 bases from J, the gap between germline ends came to 13 bases. The CDR3 has 12 amino acids. In germline, CDR1 is MGHDK, CDR2 SYGVNS. CDR3: CASSSDLGAQYF. For the CDR3, the DNA is TGTGCCAGCAGTTCCGATCTGGGTGCGCAGTATTTT.

This clonotype showed up just a few times. The chain links TRBV29-1 to TRBJ2-3; the match to TRBD2 covers 7 bases. With V trimmed by 4 bases and J by 6 bases, 7 bases remained unmatched. The CDR3 runs 13 residues. The germline V gene encodes CDR1 SQVTM and CDR2 ANQGSEA. CDR3 nucleotide sequence: TGCAGCGTTGTAATAAGGGGAGGGGATACGCAGTATTTT. This sequence encodes CSVVIRGGDTQYF.

In regard to this clonotype: The junction and the germline gene differ at one end; a read error may be behind it. The chain employs TRBV18 and TRBJ2-3, with D unresolved. The CDR3 runs 13 residues. Germline V gives CDR1 KGHSH, CDR2 LQKENI. Here the CDR3 reads CASSQGWADTHYF. The CDR3 DNA reads TGTGCCAGCTCACAGGGATGGGCGGATACGCATTATTTT.

This sequence joins TRBV29-1 and TRBJ2-7; 9 bases are a match to TRBD2. The ends lost 5 bases at V and 4 bases at J; junction bases unmatched: 6. Germline lookup yields CDR1 SQVTM and CDR2 ANQGSEA. This CDR3 region has 13 residues. The CDR3 DNA reads TGCAGCGTTCAGCGGGAGGCGATGTACGAGCAGTACTTC. Its translation: CSVQREAMYEQYF.

The rearrangement links TRBV30 to TRBJ2-2; no firm D call. V was cut by 2 bases and J by 5 bases, with 3 bases left in between. Looked up from germline, CDR1 is GTSNPN and CDR2 is SVGIG (reference sequence). The CDR3 length is 11 residues. CDR3 in DNA: TGTGCCTGGAGTCGGACCGGGGAGCTGTTTTTT. Translating it yields CAWSRTGELFF.

J is TRBJ2-1 and V is TRBV12-3 or TRBV12-4, with 9 bases fitting TRBD2. The CDR3 is made up of 17 amino acids. V shed 0 bases, J shed 4 bases, and the junction held 7 bases outside the gene matches. CDR3 sequence reads: CASSLALQAGGYNEQFF. Here the CDR3 DNA reads TGTGCCAGCAGTTTAGCGCTTCAAGCGGGGGGATACAATGAGCAGTTCTTC.

The CDR3: CASSLSLSTDTQYF. CDR3 coding DNA: TGTGCCAGCAGCTTAAGCCTAAGCACAGATACGCAGTATTTT. The V and J genes are TRBV7-2 and TRBJ2-3; D is uncertain. Trimming shortened V by 2 bases and J by 0 bases, and 6 bases separated the two germline ends. Germline V CDR1 and CDR2: SGHTA, FQGNSA. CDR3 length: 14 amino acids.

The CDR3 here is CASSVTSAGAEGVETQYF. The CDR3 bases are TGTGCCAGCAGCGTAACGTCAGCGGGAGCTGAGGGGGTGGAGACCCAGTACTTC. The chain couples TRBV9 to TRBJ2-5; 8 nucleotides match TRBD2. J gave up 5 bases and V 1 base, and 16 bases lay outside the gene matches. The CDR3 is 18 amino acids. Germline CDR1 SGDLS, CDR2 YYNGEE.

This clonotype was seen a few times. The chain links TRBV12-3 or TRBV12-4 to TRBJ2-7; TRBD2 might be the D (6 bases). The CDR3 runs 15 residues. V gave up 6 bases and J gave up 4 bases, with 19 bases separating them. The CDR3 region is CASSPKTRSIYEQYF. The CDR3 DNA sequence: TGTGCCAGCAGCCCGAAGACTAGATCAATATACGAGCAGTACTTC.

This clonotype came up many times. The chain is built from TRBV4-1 and TRBJ1-4; a possible D gene is TRBD1 (5 bases). This CDR3 has 15 amino acids. CDR1 and CDR2 from the germline V gene are MGHRA and YSYEKL. V lost 1 base and J lost 11, with 17 bases in between. Here the CDR3 reads CASSQVQQVLDKLFF. The CDR3 DNA reads as TGCGCCAGCAGCCAAGTACAACAGGTCCTTGATAAACTGTTTTTT.

J is TRBJ1-6 and V is TRBV9; D ambiguous. The germline V gene encodes CDR1 SGDLS and CDR2 YYNGEE. The CDR3 consists of 16 residues. The V end was cut by 5 bases, the J end by 2 bases, with 14 bases between. In DNA, the CDR3 is TGTGCCAGCAGTGGGGTCGCAGGTCCCTATAATTCACCCCTCCACTTT. Translated, it gives CASSGVAGPYNSPLHF.

Only a few counts were recorded for this clonotype. The V gene is TRBV7-6, the J gene TRBJ2-6; 11 nucleotides align to TRBD1. Germline-derived CDR1 and CDR2 are SGHVS and FNYEAQ. J gave up 2 bases and V 5 bases, and 5 bases lay outside the gene matches. The CDR3 spans 17 residues. The CDR3 region has the DNA TGTGCCAGCAGCCCCGGACAGGGGGCGACTGGGGCCAACGTCCTGACTTTC. It is translated as CASSPGQGATGANVLTF.

This clonotype was observed a handful of times. This chain connects TRBV25-1 to TRBJ2-7; TRBD1 matches 10 bases. This CDR3 has 15 amino acids. V shed 6 bases, J shed 1 base, and the junction held 6 bases outside the gene matches. CDR1 MGHDK and CDR2 SYGVNS come from the germline V gene. The CDR3, as DNA: TGTGCCAGCAGGGTCGGGACAGGGGTTTCCTACGAGCAGTACTTC. It specifies CASRVGTGVSYEQYF.

The chain carries TRBV5-1 and TRBJ1-1; TRBD1 matches 10 bases. In germline, CDR1 is SGHRS, CDR2 YFSETQ. V dropped 6 bases and J dropped 2; count of bases not matched to a gene: 7. The length of the CDR3 is 15 residues. Written as DNA, the CDR3 is TGCGCCAGCACCTTTCGGGACAGGGGTAACACTGAAGCTTTCTTT. This codes for CASTFRDRGNTEAFF.

This clonotype was counted between two and nine times. J is TRBJ2-7 and V is TRBV15, with 10 bases matching TRBD2. Germline CDR1 is LNHNV and CDR2 is YYDKDF (reference sequence). The CDR3 runs to 16 residues. Losses at the gene ends were 1 base for V and 2 bases for J; bases not matched to a gene: 5. CDR3 in amino acids: CATSRVRTSGTYEQYF. The CDR3 DNA reads as TGTGCCACCAGCAGAGTACGGACTAGCGGTACCTACGAGCAGTACTTC.

The chain carries TRBV29-1 and TRBJ2-6; TRBD2 might be the D (7 bases). Trimming stripped 5 bases from V and 4 bases from J, with 12 bases between. The CDR3 extends over 14 amino acids. Germline-derived CDR1 and CDR2 are SQVTM and ANQGSEA. CDR3 DNA sequence: TGCAGCGTTAGGGGGGGGAAAGGGGCCAACGTCCTGACTTTC. Protein sequence: CSVRGGKGANVLTF.

This clonotype was seen more than once but under ten times. The CDR3 sequence is CASSLAALAGLSYNEQFF. CDR3 DNA sequence: TGCGCCAGCAGCTTGGCCGCCCTAGCGGGGCTATCCTACAATGAGCAGTTCTTC. J is TRBJ2-1 and V is TRBV5-1, with TRBD2 matching over 9 bases. Per germline, CDR1 SGHRS and CDR2 YFSETQ. The J segment lost 1 base and the V segment lost 0 bases, leaving 8 bases of the junction unmatched. The CDR3 consists of 18 residues.

There are a few counts of this clonotype. The J gene is TRBJ2-7, the V gene TRBV6-1; 7 nucleotides align to TRBD1. V gave up 5 bases and J gave up 2 bases; unmatched junction bases: 9. The CDR3 runs 15 residues. Germline values: CDR1 MNHNS, CDR2 SASEGT. Written as DNA, the CDR3 is TGTGCCAGCAGTAGCCCAGAAGACAGGGCCTACGAGCAGTACTTC. The encoded protein is CASSSPEDRAYEQYF.